This record looks at one T cell receptor beta chain sequence and its context. The V end was cut by 6 bases, the J end by 5 bases, with 13 bases between. Looked up from germline, CDR1 is MNHEY and CDR2 is SVGAGI. The CDR3 length is 14 residues. The data derive from a study of breast tumors, draining lymph nodes, adjacent tissues. TCRdb redid the calling of the multiplex PCR reads with MiXCR, one entry per CDR3 protein. The data show some 130,000 distinct CDR3 sequences, less than 20% seen once. Axillary draining lymph nodes of breast cancer patients supplied the node samples. The chain links TRBV6-5 to TRBJ2-2; D perhaps matches TRBD2 (6 bases). The sequenced sample was axillary lymph node tissue. The receptor comes from a female donor with breast cancer. Some clones in this sample may be carry-over from other donors' samples. CDR3 DNA: TGTGCCAGCAGCCCTACTGGGACTACCGGGGAGCTGTTTTTT. As protein: CASSPTGTTGELFF.